This TCR beta chain was sequenced for a study of control samples from healthy donors and cancer patients. The table came from immunoSEQ multiplex PCR; TCRdb's copy has only in-frame clones and leaves some out. The data contain 100,000 to 150,000 clones, 80% to 95% of them singletons. Source material: blood. The sequence derives from a man aged 35 to 55 in good health.

CDR3 sequence reads: CASSLGGRGTGELFF. The CDR3 DNA reads as TGCGCCAGCAGCTTGGGGGGCCGGGGCACCGGGGAGCTGTTTTTT. The J gene is TRBJ2-2, the V gene TRBV5-1; D is possibly TRBD1 or TRBD2 (5 bases each). Trimming left V 0 bases short and J 4 bases short, with 10 bases between. The germline CDR1 and CDR2 sequences are SGHRS and YFSETQ. CDR3 length: 15 amino acids.